The rows below give T cell receptor beta chains drawn from one sample of a study of technical replicates of blood from a few donors. Measured with immunoSEQ multiplex PCR; TCRdb has only the in-frame clones, and not every one. Here the sample spans some 80,000 clones, 95% to 98% being singletons. Sequencing input: T cells isolated from PBMCs. The receptors here all came from a human donor in good health. The conserved cysteine and the conserved F or W are not part of the CDR3 here. Each record gives: V gene, CDR3 protein.

TRBV2	ASSEQGRDTQY
TRBV2	ASSPVPGQGSNEQF
TRBV30	AWKLRLPGLADIPSYEQY
TRBV18	ASSPAGTSDSYEQY
TRBV10-2	ASYRENLH
TRBV13	ASSLLAGVVNEQY
TRBV25-1	ASSASDRGRFETQY
TRBV29-1	SVEREQF
TRBV27	AIGQGRTEAF
TRBV5-6	ASSFGQGWDNEQF
TRBV7-8	ASSLWRGGLSRDTEAF